The entry that follows covers one T cell receptor (beta chain) sequence. Its antigen is not known. This entry belongs to a study of T cells in localized non-small cell lung cancer. Whole-study results and caveats: Sequencing was restricted to one tumor region; therefore, heterogeneity remains possible.

This CDR3 spans 17 amino acids. V shed 0 bases, J shed 2 bases, and the junction held 3 bases outside the gene matches. The germline V gene encodes CDR1 LNHDA and CDR2 SQIVND (reference sequence). The table came from immunoSEQ multiplex PCR; TCRdb's copy has only in-frame clones and leaves some out. This sample yields some 33,000 clones, of which about four fifths are seen a single time; more than 15% belongs to the top ten. The sequenced sample was peripheral blood, obtained before any cancer treatment. The chain joins TRBV19 to TRBJ2-2, with TRBD2 matching 10 bases. This clonotype originated in a male donor older than 55 with stage III squamous cell lung carcinoma. For the CDR3, the DNA is TGTGCCAGTAGTATAGATCTAGCGGGAGCCAACACCGGGGAGCTGTTTTTT. It yields the protein CASSIDLAGANTGELFF.